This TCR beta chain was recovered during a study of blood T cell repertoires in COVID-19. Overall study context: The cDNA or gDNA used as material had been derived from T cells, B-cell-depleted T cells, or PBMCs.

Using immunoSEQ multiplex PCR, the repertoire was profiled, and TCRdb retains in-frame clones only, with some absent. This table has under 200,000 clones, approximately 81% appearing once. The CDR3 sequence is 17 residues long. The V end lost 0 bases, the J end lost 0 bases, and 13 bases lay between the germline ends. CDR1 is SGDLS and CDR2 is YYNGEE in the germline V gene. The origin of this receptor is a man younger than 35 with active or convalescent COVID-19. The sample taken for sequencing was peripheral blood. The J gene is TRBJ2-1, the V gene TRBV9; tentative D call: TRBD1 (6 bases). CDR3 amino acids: CASSVAPYRVSYNEQFF. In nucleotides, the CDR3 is TGTGCCAGCAGCGTAGCACCCTACAGGGTCTCCTACAATGAGCAGTTCTTC.